Below, 18 T cell receptor beta chains from the same sample are listed, as sequenced in a study of cytomegalovirus exposure and HLA in healthy donors. The PCR used 60 Vbeta and 13 Jbeta primers. Data came from immunoSEQ multiplex PCR; TCRdb stores just in-frame clones and leaves some out. The sample has over 130,000 clones; roughly 90% are singletons. The sample comprised PBMCs. Receptors were obtained from a woman between 40 and 55 years old in good health and CMV-seronegative.

This sequence joins TRBV29-1 and TRBJ1-2; D is unclear. The CDR3 extends over 14 amino acids. The V end was cut by 4 bases, the J end by 5 bases, with 17 bases between. In germline, CDR1 is SQVTM, CDR2 ANQGSEA. This CDR3 reads CSVAFVGSSYGYTF. The CDR3 DNA follows: TGCAGCGTTGCGTTTGTCGGGTCCTCATATGGCTACACCTTC.

CDR3 DNA sequence: TGTGCTCTTTCCGGGACTAGCGGGAGCGGGACCCAGTACTTC. The encoded protein is CALSGTSGSGTQYF. This chain links TRBV28 with TRBJ2-5; 14 nucleotides line up with TRBD2. CDR1 and CDR2 from the germline V gene are MDHEN and SYDVKM. CDR3 length equals 14 residues.

The gene calls are TRBV7-9 and TRBJ1-3, with D possibly being TRBD1 (6 bases). V shed 4 bases and J shed 4 bases, with 14 bases lying between them. Germline-derived CDR1 and CDR2 are SEHNR and FQNEAQ (reference sequence). CDR3 length: 15 residues. Here the CDR3 reads CASSSAGQIGNTIYF. CDR3 DNA sequence: TGTGCCAGCAGCTCCGCCGGACAGATAGGAAACACCATATATTTT.

For the CDR3, the DNA is TGTGCCAGCAGCCCCTCGCCAGGGGGAGGTCAGCCCCAGCATTTT. This gives the protein CASSPSPGGGQPQHF. The chain recombines TRBV6-5 with TRBJ1-5; 7 bases align to TRBD1. Losses at the gene ends were 6 bases for V and 6 bases for J; bases not matched to a gene: 11. CDR1 is MNHEY, CDR2 SVGAGI, per germline. CDR3 length: 15 residues.

The rearrangement joins TRBV27 to TRBJ1-4, with D possibly being TRBD1 (5 bases). Per germline, CDR1 MNHEY and CDR2 SMNVEV (reference sequence). V lost 1 base, J lost 3 bases, and 9 bases lay in between. CDR3 length equals 15 residues. The DNA for the CDR3 is TGTGCCAGCAGTTTATTTGGGGGGGCTAATGAAAAACTGTTTTTT. Its protein product is CASSLFGGANEKLFF.

This clone was seen just once. The rearrangement joins TRBV11-1 to TRBJ1-2; D is perhaps TRBD1 (5 bases). V was cut by 3 bases and J by 8 bases, with 10 bases left in between. Germline values: CDR1 SGHAT, CDR2 FQDESV (reference sequence). CDR3 size: 12 residues. The CDR3 sequence is CASSFGGDGYTF. The CDR3 region has the DNA TGTGCCAGCAGCTTTGGGGGGGACGGCTACACCTTC.

This clone was recorded once. The chain couples TRBV5-1 to TRBJ2-1; D possibly corresponds to TRBD2 (6 bases). The germline V gene has CDR1 SGHRS and CDR2 YFSETQ. V shed 4 bases and J shed 7 bases, with 9 bases lying between them. The CDR3 length is 12 residues. The CDR3 protein is CASSLTSNEQFF. CDR3 DNA sequence: TGCGCCAGCAGCCTGACTAGTAATGAGCAGTTCTTC. The variable domain in full, completed from reference TRBV5-1 and TRBJ2-1, reads KAGVTQTPRYLIKTRGQQVTLSCSPISGHRSVSWYQQTPGQGLQFLFEYFSETQRNKGNFPGRFSGRQFSNSRSEMNVSTLELGDSALYLCASSLTSNEQFFGPGTRLTVL.

V usage is TRBV5-6 and J usage is TRBJ2-1; 8 positions agree with TRBD1. CDR1 is SGHDT and CDR2 is YYEEEE in the germline V gene. CDR3 size: 17 residues. Trimming cost V 4 bases and J 4 bases; bases outside gene matches: 13. Written as DNA, the CDR3 is TGTGCCAGCAGCCTGCGGGGACTTAGGACAGGGTACAATGAGCAGTTCTTC. It translates to CASSLRGLRTGYNEQFF.

The chain employs TRBV28 and TRBJ2-6, with D maybe TRBD1 (5 bases). The CDR3 totals 15 residues. The V gene's germline CDR1 is MDHEN and CDR2 SYDVKM. Deletions cut 5 bases from V and 4 bases from J, with 12 bases between. CDR3 in amino acids: CASSRQPSGANVLTF. DNA of the CDR3: TGTGCCAGCAGTCGACAGCCTTCCGGGGCCAACGTCCTGACTTTC.

The chain has TRBV28 and TRBJ1-2; 10 bases agree with TRBD1. The CDR3 totals 14 residues. Looked up from germline, CDR1 is MDHEN and CDR2 is SYDVKM. V lost 5 bases to trimming and J lost 8 bases; unmatched junction nucleotides: 8. The CDR3 region is CASSRDRGQGGYTF. The CDR3 region has the DNA TGTGCCAGCAGTCGAGACAGGGGGCAGGGGGGCTACACCTTC.

The rearrangement joins TRBV7-9 to TRBJ1-5, with TRBD1 identical over 10 bases. V gave up 5 bases and J gave up 5 bases; unmatched junction bases: 3. The germline V gene has CDR1 SEHNR and CDR2 FQNEAQ (reference sequence). The CDR3 sequence is 14 residues long. In nucleotides, the CDR3 is TGTGCCAGCAGCCAGGACAGGGGGTATCAGCCCCAGCATTTT. Encoded protein: CASSQDRGYQPQHF.

This chain joins TRBV30 and TRBJ2-5, with 11 positions matching TRBD2. This CDR3 is built from 14 residues. The germline V gene has CDR1 GTSNPN and CDR2 SVGIG (reference sequence). V shed 7 bases and J 4 bases; nucleotides not matched to a gene: 8. The chain's CDR3 is CASHSGRAPETQYF. Here the CDR3 DNA reads TGTGCCTCCCATAGCGGGAGGGCCCCAGAGACCCAGTACTTC.

CDR3 region: CASSPGSQSNQPQHF. The DNA for the CDR3 is TGTGCCAGCTCACCAGGGAGCCAGAGCAATCAGCCCCAGCATTTT. The chain couples TRBV18 to TRBJ1-5; D remains ambiguous. Germline CDR1 and CDR2: KGHSH and LQKENI. The CDR3 loop spans 15 amino acids. V lost 2 bases, J lost 1 base, and 9 bases lay in between. The full variable domain, completed using reference TRBV18 and TRBJ1-5, is NAGVMQNPRHLVRRRGQEARLRCSPMKGHSHVYWYRQLPEEGLKFMVYLQKENIIDESGMPKERFSAEFPKEGPSILRIQQVVRGDSAAYFCASSPGSQSNQPQHFGDGTRLSIL.

Comments on this clone: The identical CDR3 is also encoded by other nucleotide sequences in the sample. The gene calls are TRBV10-3 and TRBJ1-4, with D maybe TRBD1 (5 bases). This CDR3 contains 15 residues. Germline CDR1 reads ENHRY; CDR2 reads SYGVKD. V shed 0 bases and J shed 8 bases, with 13 bases lying between them. In nucleotides, the CDR3 is TGTGCCATCAGTGAGTCAGCAGGGCAAGGAGAAAAACTGTTTTTT. Translating it yields CAISESAGQGEKLFF.

The chain carries TRBV28 and TRBJ2-2; D unresolved. Germline values: CDR1 MDHEN, CDR2 SYDVKM. The CDR3 runs to 14 residues. V was cut by 3 bases and J by 3 bases, with 8 bases left in between. In DNA, the CDR3 is TGTGCCAGCAGTTTCCAGGTGTACACCGGGGAGCTGTTTTTT. Amino acids: CASSFQVYTGELFF.

The chain uses TRBV7-3 and TRBJ1-1; D call uncertain. The CDR3 loop spans 14 amino acids. Germline-derived CDR1 and CDR2 are SGHTA and FQGTGA. V shed 2 bases and J shed 4 bases, with 11 bases lying between them. Here the CDR3 DNA reads TGTGCCAGCAGCTTAGGAGTTACTACCACTGAAGCTTTCTTT. Translating gives CASSLGVTTTEAFF. Based on the CDR3 plus reference TRBV7-3 and TRBJ1-1, the full variable domain is GAGVSQTPSNKVTEKGKYVELRCDPISGHTALYWYRQSLGQGPEFLIYFQGTGAADDSGLPNDRFFAVRPEGSVSTLKIQRTERGDSAVYLCASSLGVTTTEAFFGQGTRLTVV.

Worth noting for this clone: At one end, the junction sequence differs from germline, possibly due to a read error. V and J are TRBV7-9 and TRBJ1-1, with no clear D. There are 13 residues in the CDR3. CDR1 and CDR2 from the germline V gene are SEHNR and FQNEAQ (reference sequence). The CDR3 bases are TGTTCCAGCAGCTTAACTCATGCGACTGAAGCTTTCTTT. Translating it yields CSSSLTHATEAFF.

The chain has TRBV14 and TRBJ2-1; 9 positions agree with TRBD1. The germline CDR1 and CDR2 sequences are SGHDN and FVKESK. Unmatched junction bases numbered 7, after V lost 3 bases and J lost 1 base. CDR3 length equals 17 residues. In DNA form, the CDR3 reads TGTGCCAGCAGCCACCGACCGGGACAGGGTTCCTACAATGAGCAGTTCTTC. Translated: CASSHRPGQGSYNEQFF. The complete variable domain, with remaining parts taken from reference TRBV14 and TRBJ2-1, reads EAGVTQFPSHSVIEKGQTVTLRCDPISGHDNLYWYRRVMGKEIKFLLHFVKESKQDESGMPNNRFLAERTGGTYSTLKVQPAELEDSGVYFCASSHRPGQGSYNEQFFGPGTRLTVL.